A single sample gave rise to the 8 T cell receptor beta chains below, sequenced in a study of blood T cell repertoires in COVID-19. Using immunoSEQ multiplex PCR, the repertoire was profiled, and TCRdb retains in-frame clones only, with some absent. The table shows about 160,000 clones, with roughly 80% occurring only once. The sequenced material came from peripheral blood. The receptors were sampled from an elderly woman with acute or convalescent COVID-19.

In this sample, this clone turned up a few times. DNA for the CDR3: TGTGCCAGCAGCAAAGCAACAGCGGGGAGGTTCAATGAGCAGTTCTTC. This sequence encodes CASSKATAGRFNEQFF. The chain links TRBV21-1 to TRBJ2-1; the D segment call TRBD2 is taken from the table without a DNA check. TRBV21-1 is flagged as a pseudogene. The CDR3 has 16 residues.

The CDR3 sequence is CASSFKWGDSTYEQYF. CDR3 bases: TGTGCCAGCAGTTTTAAATGGGGGGACTCTACCTACGAGCAGTACTTC. The J gene is TRBJ2-7, the V gene TRBV28, with a weak D call TRBD2 (6 bases). Per germline, CDR1 MDHEN and CDR2 SYDVKM. Trimming cost V 3 bases and J 2 bases, with 17 bases left between them. The CDR3 consists of 16 residues.

In DNA, the CDR3 is TGTGCCAGCAGCTTAGCCCCAGGTCGGGAGCAGTACTTC. It is translated as CASSLAPGREQYF. The chain uses TRBV11-3 and TRBJ2-7; D gene unclear. Trimming removed 1 base from V and 7 bases from J, with 11 bases in between. CDR1 is SGHNT and CDR2 is YENEEA in the germline V gene. The CDR3 is 13 amino acids.

The chain has TRBV27 and TRBJ2-7; D possibly corresponds to TRBD1 (5 bases). The V end lost 2 bases, the J end lost 6 bases, and 17 bases lay between the germline ends. This CDR3 comprises 15 residues. CDR1 is MNHEY, CDR2 SMNVEV, per germline (reference sequence). The CDR3: CASSLGVTGGGEQYF. CDR3 nucleotides: TGTGCCAGCAGTTTAGGAGTCACAGGTGGTGGCGAGCAGTACTTC.

Comments on this clone: Here the CDR3 omits its conserved ending phenylalanine or tryptophan, so a read error is the likely source. The DNA is left out, because the CDR3 cannot be placed on it with certainty; the CDR3 is given as TCRdb lists it. The chain carries TRBV11-2 and TRBJ2-7; the table's D gene call, TRBD2, was not cross checked with the DNA. Germline V gene lookup returns CDR1 SGHAT and CDR2 FQNNGV. The CDR3 numbers 11 amino acids, ends counted. CDR3 in amino acids: CASSSRLAEQC.

The chain links TRBV7-9 to TRBJ2-1; the match to TRBD1 covers 9 bases. CDR1 is SEHNR and CDR2 is FQNEAQ in the germline V gene (reference sequence). The CDR3 is 15 amino acids. V was clipped by 5 bases and J by 6 bases; unmatched bases: 8. The CDR3: CASSPGQGGVNEQFF. CDR3 coding DNA: TGTGCCAGCAGCCCGGGACAGGGCGGTGTCAATGAGCAGTTCTTC.

The chain links TRBV3-1 (or the pseudogene TRBV3-2) to TRBJ1-6; 8 nucleotides match TRBD1. CDR1 and CDR2 (germline): LGHDT, YNNKEL (reference sequence). This CDR3 has 17 residues. Trimming at V came to 4 bases and at J to 7 bases, leaving 12 bases not matched to a gene. The CDR3 sequence is CASSPDRGGVGNSPLHF. CDR3 coding DNA: TGTGCCAGCAGCCCCGACAGGGGTGGTGTTGGCAATTCACCCCTCCACTTT.

This clone has just one count. This chain connects TRBV10-3 to TRBJ2-1; 7 bases align to TRBD1. Germline V CDR1 and CDR2: ENHRY, SYGVKD. V was clipped by 5 bases and J by 6 bases; unmatched bases: 7. The CDR3 runs to 14 residues. CDR3: CAISLPGGINEQFF. Here the CDR3 DNA reads TGTGCCATCAGTTTGCCAGGGGGAATCAATGAGCAGTTCTTC.